The 22 T cell receptor beta chains below all came from one sample that was sequenced in a study of CD8 T cells in Susac syndrome. The authors reverse transcribed 0.5 to 1 ug RNA with random hexamers. TCRdb re-derived calls from the immunoSEQ multiplex PCR reads in MiXCR, one entry per CDR3 protein. The sample lists 110,000 or so distinct CDR3 sequences, approximately 96% seen once, with roughly 0.099% in the top ten. Sequencing was performed on CD4+ T cells from PBMCs. All receptors derive from a human donor in good health.

The rearrangement uses TRBV30 and TRBJ1-1, with a possible D match to TRBD1 (5 bases). The germline V gene has CDR1 GTSNPN and CDR2 SVGIG (reference sequence). With 7 bases removed from V and 5 bases from J, the gap between germline ends came to 14 bases. The CDR3 has 12 residues. The CDR3 coding sequence is TGTGCCTCTGGCAGGGTTATGACTGAAGCTTTCTTT. Translation: CASGRVMTEAFF.

This chain links TRBV4-2 with TRBJ2-1; D is tentatively TRBD1 or TRBD2 (5 bases each). Germline V gene sequence: CDR1 LGHNA, CDR2 YNFKEQ. The CDR3 sequence is 17 residues long. The V end was cut by 0 bases, the J end by 2 bases, with 14 bases between. The CDR3 nucleotides read TGTGCCAGCAGCCAAGAAGAGGGGCGGAGCGCCTACAATGAGCAGTTCTTC. Protein: CASSQEEGRSAYNEQFF.

The table lists this clonotype with a count of one. This chain links TRBV3-1 with TRBJ2-3; possibly TRBD2 for D (5 bases). Germline-derived CDR1 and CDR2 are LGHDT and YNNKEL (reference sequence). V was clipped by 4 bases and J by 1 base, with 15 bases between them. The CDR3 covers 16 residues. The CDR3 protein is CASSLRSGTRTDTQYF. CDR3 nucleotide sequence: TGTGCCAGCAGCCTTCGAAGCGGTACCCGCACAGATACGCAGTATTTT.

The V call is TRBV3-1, the J call TRBJ1-4; D remains ambiguous. From germline, CDR1 is LGHDT and CDR2 YNNKEL (reference sequence). V was clipped by 1 base and J by 5 bases, with 8 bases between them. The CDR3 contains 14 residues. The CDR3 sequence is CASSQAYRNEKLFF. CDR3 sequence (DNA): TGTGCCAGCAGCCAAGCTTACAGAAATGAAAAACTGTTTTTT. Together with reference TRBV3-1 and TRBJ1-4, the CDR3 gives the full variable domain: DTAVSQTPKYLVTQMGNDKSIKCEQNLGHDTMYWYKQDSKKFLKIMFSYNNKELIINETVPNRFSPKSPDKAHLNLHINSLELGDSAVYFCASSQAYRNEKLFFGSGTQLSVL.

The CDR3 loop reads CASSWATDTQYF. CDR3 DNA: TGTGCCAGCAGTTGGGCCACAGATACGCAGTATTTT. This chain links TRBV28 with TRBJ2-3; D call uncertain. V shed 4 bases and J shed 2 bases, with 4 bases lying between them. Germline values: CDR1 MDHEN, CDR2 SYDVKM. The CDR3 is 12 residues long.

For this clonotype: The junction departs from germline at one end; a sequencing error may be responsible. The chain links TRBV7-8 to TRBJ2-5; D perhaps matches TRBD1 (5 bases). The CDR3 covers 15 residues. The germline V gene has CDR1 SGHVS and CDR2 FQNEAQ. CDR3 loop: CASSLGVGQEWTRDF. The CDR3 DNA follows: TGTGCCAGCAGCTTGGGCGTCGGGCAGGAGTGGACACGTGACTTC.

The chain couples TRBV7-6 to TRBJ2-3, with 8 bases lining up with TRBD2. The germline gives CDR1 SGHVS, CDR2 FNYEAQ. Unmatched junction bases numbered 11, after V lost 1 base and J lost 2 bases. This CDR3 contains 18 residues. The CDR3 region is CASSLVLRGRFFTDTQYF. The CDR3 DNA follows: TGTGCCAGCAGCTTAGTGCTGCGCGGGAGGTTCTTCACAGATACGCAGTATTTT.

This chain connects TRBV11-1 to TRBJ1-6; TRBD1 matches at 11 bases. J gave up 6 bases and V 1 base, and 14 bases lay outside the gene matches. CDR3 size: 20 residues. Per the germline V gene, CDR1 is SGHAT and CDR2 is FQDESV (reference sequence). The CDR3 here is CASSLVYFYPGTGGNSPLHF. The CDR3, as DNA: TGTGCCAGCAGCTTAGTTTACTTTTATCCGGGGACAGGGGGTAATTCACCCCTCCACTTT.

This clonotype was counted a few times. The rearrangement links TRBV5-1 to TRBJ2-7; possibly TRBD2 for D (6 bases). Germline lookup yields CDR1 SGHRS and CDR2 YFSETQ. V was trimmed by 4 bases and J by 2 bases, leaving 16 bases between them. CDR3 size: 15 residues. The CDR3 nucleotides read TGCGCCAGCAGCGTGGGACTGCTTGAGCCCTACGAGCAGTACTTC. This translates into CASSVGLLEPYEQYF.

The genes are TRBV19 and TRBJ2-4; D unresolved. V gave up 5 bases and J gave up 7 bases, with 12 bases separating them. The length of the CDR3 is 13 residues. CDR1 is LNHDA, CDR2 SQIVND, per germline (reference sequence). The CDR3 is CASSSTVGNIQYF. In DNA form, the CDR3 reads TGTGCCAGTAGTTCCACGGTAGGGAACATTCAGTACTTC.

The chain recombines TRBV12-3 or TRBV12-4 with TRBJ2-6, with 7 bases matching TRBD1. The V gene end was trimmed by 6 bases and the J gene end by 2 bases; junction bases not matched to a gene: 13. This CDR3 comprises 18 residues. The CDR3 here is CASSQPPLQGTGANVLTF. The CDR3 DNA follows: TGTGCCAGCAGCCAACCCCCCCTACAGGGGACTGGGGCCAACGTCCTGACTTTC.

Remarks on this clonotype: An end of the junction does not agree with germline; a read error may underlie this. The chain carries TRBV7-7 and TRBJ1-4; a weak D match, TRBD1 (6 bases). The CDR3 totals 13 residues. Germline loops: CDR1 SSHAT, CDR2 FNYEAQ (reference sequence). The CDR3: CASSLTDREKLFF. The CDR3 DNA follows: TGTGCTAGCAGCTTAACCGACAGGGAAAAACTGTTTTTT. Full variable domain (outside the CDR3, taken from reference TRBV7-7 and TRBJ1-4): GAGVSQSPRYKVTKRGQDVTLRCDPISSHATLYWYQQALGQGPEFLTYFNYEAQPDKSGLPSDRFSAERPEGSISTLTIQRTEQRDSAMYRCASSLTDREKLFFGSGTQLSVL.

This chain links TRBV30 with TRBJ1-1; D is ambiguous. The V end lost 2 bases, the J end lost 0 bases, and 7 bases lay between the germline ends. Looked up from germline, CDR1 is GTSNPN and CDR2 is SVGIG (reference sequence). The CDR3 runs to 13 residues. The CDR3 coding sequence is TGTGCCTGGAGTAAAGGGATGAACACTGAAGCTTTCTTT. Residues: CAWSKGMNTEAFF.

This chain links TRBV4-3 with TRBJ1-6; D is uncertain. Germline loops: CDR1 LGHNA, CDR2 YSLEER. V was pared by 1 base and J by 9 bases, with 7 bases between. CDR3 size: 13 residues. This CDR3 is CASSQAVSSPLHF. In nucleotides, the CDR3 is TGCGCCAGCAGCCAAGCCGTCTCTTCACCCCTCCACTTT.

The chain couples TRBV6-1 to TRBJ2-1; 7 bases are a match to TRBD1. The V gene's germline CDR1 is MNHNS and CDR2 SASEGT. This CDR3 is built from 15 residues. J lost 2 bases, V lost 2 bases, and 3 bases had no gene match. The CDR3 DNA follows: TGTGCCAGCAGTGAACAGGGGGTCCCCTACAATGAGCAGTTCTTC. Translation: CASSEQGVPYNEQFF.

The rearrangement uses TRBV19 and TRBJ1-2; unclear D gene. Trimming left V 5 bases short and J 7 bases short, with 11 bases between. Germline assignment: CDR1 LNHDA and CDR2 SQIVND (reference sequence). CDR3 length equals 12 residues. The CDR3 region is CASSSGFGGYTF. CDR3 coding DNA: TGTGCCAGTAGTTCCGGTTTCGGTGGCTACACCTTC.

This rearrangement joins TRBV30 to TRBJ1-1, with D maybe TRBD1 (6 bases). Germline lookup yields CDR1 GTSNPN and CDR2 SVGIG (reference sequence). The CDR3 contains 15 residues. Trimming removed 3 bases from V and 4 bases from J, with 18 bases in between. The CDR3 bases are TGTGCCTGGAGGACGAGCAGGGGAGGGAGCACTGAAGCTTTCTTT. Protein: CAWRTSRGGSTEAFF.

The chain links TRBV12-3 or TRBV12-4 to TRBJ2-7, with D unresolved. Deletions cut 4 bases from V and 1 base from J, with 14 bases between. CDR3 length equals 15 residues. DNA of the CDR3: TGTGCCAGCAGTTCCTCTAGGTCCCTTTCCTACGAGCAGTACTTC. Translated, it gives CASSSSRSLSYEQYF.

The V call is TRBV7-3, the J call TRBJ2-2; no clear D. CDR1 SGHTA and CDR2 FQGTGA come from the germline V gene. V was trimmed by 1 base and J by 4 bases, leaving 7 bases between them. The CDR3 consists of 14 residues. CDR3 amino acids: CASSLSPATGELFF. The CDR3 DNA is TGTGCCAGCAGCTTAAGTCCAGCCACCGGGGAGCTGTTTTTT.

The chain combines TRBV5-4 with TRBJ2-7, with no clear D. V lost 1 base and J lost 2, with 7 bases in between. The CDR3 has 13 residues. CDR1 and CDR2 from the germline V gene are SGHNT and YYREEE (reference sequence). CDR3 sequence: CASSLSRAYEQYF. CDR3 bases: TGTGCCAGCAGCTTGTCACGTGCCTACGAGCAGTACTTC.

This chain links TRBV18 with TRBJ1-1; the D gene is possibly TRBD1 (6 bases). CDR1 is KGHSH and CDR2 is LQKENI in the germline V gene. This CDR3 region has 14 residues. Between the trimmed V and J ends, which lost 3 bases and 6 bases, there was a span of 14 bases. CDR3 residues: CASSPTYREAEAFF. CDR3 DNA: TGTGCCAGCTCACCGACTTACAGGGAGGCTGAAGCTTTCTTT.

The chain recombines TRBV4-1 with TRBJ2-5; tentative D call: TRBD2 (5 bases). Germline CDR1 reads MGHRA; CDR2 reads YSYEKL. The CDR3 is 15 amino acids. Trimming stripped 4 bases from V and 3 bases from J, with 15 bases between. CDR3 sequence reads: CASSPRVGTKETQYF. CDR3 DNA sequence: TGCGCCAGCAGCCCGAGGGTCGGTACTAAAGAGACCCAGTACTTC.